A single sample gave rise to the 8 T cell receptor beta chains below, sequenced in a study of T cell changes during pregnancy in multiple sclerosis. Some clones are missing from TCRdb's copy, which holds only in-frame ones; the method was immunoSEQ multiplex PCR. This sample carries about 50,000 clones, 85% to 95% of them seen once, and the ten largest clones take around 0.25%. The starting material was CD4+ T cells from peripheral blood mononuclear cells, obtained in the second trimester of pregnancy. All receptors derive from a female donor with multiple sclerosis, enrolled in a pregnancy study.

This clone was observed a few times. CDR3 coding DNA: TGCGCCAGCAGCCAACCGCCATTGACAGCGAACACTGAAGCTTTCTTT. This sequence encodes CASSQPPLTANTEAFF. The chain has TRBV4-1 and TRBJ1-1; weak D call: TRBD1 (5 bases). The germline V gene has CDR1 MGHRA and CDR2 YSYEKL. The CDR3 spans 16 residues. V lost 2 bases, J lost 1 base, and 14 bases lay in between.

This rearrangement joins TRBV18 to TRBJ1-2, with a tentative D call TRBD1 (5 bases). The CDR3 runs 15 residues. Germline V gene lookup returns CDR1 KGHSH and CDR2 LQKENI. V was clipped by 8 bases and J by 0 bases, with 16 bases between them. Here the CDR3 DNA reads TGTGCCAGCCGACCCGGGGGGAATCCTAACTATGGCTACACCTTC. The encoded protein is CASRPGGNPNYGYTF.

The chain joins TRBV5-6 to TRBJ2-2, with 8 bases identical to TRBD1. This CDR3 spans 16 amino acids. Germline CDR1 SGHDT, CDR2 YYEEEE. The trim removed 2 bases at V and 0 bases at J, leaving 3 bases unmatched. The CDR3 DNA follows: TGTGCCAGCAGCTTAGGACAGGGTACGAACACCGGGGAGCTGTTTTTT. The encoded protein is CASSLGQGTNTGELFF. Looking up the rest from reference TRBV5-6 and TRBJ2-2 gives the full variable domain: DAGVTQSPTHLIKTRGQQVTLRCSPKSGHDTVSWYQQALGQGPQFIFQYYEEEERQRGNFPDRFSGHQFPNYSSELNVNALLLGDSALYLCASSLGQGTNTGELFFGEGSRLTVL.

The chain is built from TRBV2 and TRBJ1-1; a possible D gene is TRBD1 (6 bases). Germline V gene lookup returns CDR1 SNHLY and CDR2 FYNNEI. The V end was cut by 8 bases, the J end by 4 bases, with 8 bases between. This CDR3 region has 11 residues. The CDR3 DNA follows: TGTGCCAGCCAGGGGTTCACTGAAGCTTTCTTT. Its translation: CASQGFTEAFF.

The V call is TRBV7-9, the J call TRBJ1-6; D remains ambiguous. The CDR3 is made up of 12 amino acids. The V gene lost 5 bases and the J gene lost 9 bases, with 8 bases spanning the gap. Germline values: CDR1 SEHNR, CDR2 FQNEAQ (reference sequence). The CDR3 DNA follows: TGTGCCAGCAGCGGCCCCCGTTCACCCCTCCACTTT. Its translation is CASSGPRSPLHF.

V is TRBV25-1 and J is TRBJ1-2, with a possible D match to TRBD1 (6 bases). Germline V gives CDR1 MGHDK, CDR2 SYGVNS. CDR3 length equals 13 residues. Trimming left V 2 bases short and J 13 bases short, with 17 bases between. The CDR3 coding sequence is TGTGCCAGCAGTGAACCCGGACAGTCGTTTGCCACCTTC. Protein product: CASSEPGQSFATF.

The chain links TRBV7-2 to TRBJ2-7, with 8 bases identical to TRBD2. Trimming took 4 bases from V and 7 from J; bases not matched to a gene: 12. The V gene's germline CDR1 is SGHTA and CDR2 FQGNSA. This CDR3 has 15 residues. The CDR3 loop is CASSSSGTRGREQYF. In DNA form, the CDR3 reads TGTGCCAGCAGCTCCTCCGGGACTAGGGGTCGGGAGCAGTACTTC.

This clone has only one observation. This chain uses TRBV6-1 with TRBJ2-2; D is possibly TRBD1 (5 bases). The CDR3 has 16 amino acids. Germline assignment: CDR1 MNHNS and CDR2 SASEGT. Trimming shortened V by 3 bases and J by 3 bases, and 14 bases separated the two germline ends. The CDR3 DNA follows: TGTGCCAGCAGTGAGCAGGGCGGCGGCTACACCGGGGAGCTGTTTTTT. Translated: CASSEQGGGYTGELFF.